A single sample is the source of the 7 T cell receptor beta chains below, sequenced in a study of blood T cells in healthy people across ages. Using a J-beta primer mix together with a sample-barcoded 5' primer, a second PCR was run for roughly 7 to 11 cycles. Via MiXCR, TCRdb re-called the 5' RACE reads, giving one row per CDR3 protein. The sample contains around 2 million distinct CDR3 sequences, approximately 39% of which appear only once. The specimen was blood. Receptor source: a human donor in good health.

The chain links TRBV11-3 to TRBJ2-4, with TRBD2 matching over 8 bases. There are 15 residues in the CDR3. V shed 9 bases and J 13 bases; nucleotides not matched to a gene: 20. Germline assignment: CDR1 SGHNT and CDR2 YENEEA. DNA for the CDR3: TGTGCCAGTCGTGAGGGCGGGGGGCCTGACAATGAGCAGTACTTC. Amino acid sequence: CASREGGGPDNEQYF.

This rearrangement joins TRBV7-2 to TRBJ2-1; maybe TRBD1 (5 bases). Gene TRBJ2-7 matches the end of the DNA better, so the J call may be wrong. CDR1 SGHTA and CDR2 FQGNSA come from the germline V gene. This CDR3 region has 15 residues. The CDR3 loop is CASSSTQTVNNEQYF. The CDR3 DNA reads TGTGCCAGCAGCTCGACCCAGACAGTTAACAATGAGCAGTACTTC.

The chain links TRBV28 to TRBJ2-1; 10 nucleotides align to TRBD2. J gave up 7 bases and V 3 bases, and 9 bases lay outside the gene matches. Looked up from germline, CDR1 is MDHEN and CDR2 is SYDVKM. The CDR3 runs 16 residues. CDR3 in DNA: TGTGCCAGCAGTTTTTTGGGGGCTAGCGGGGGTAATGAGCAGTTCTTC. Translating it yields CASSFLGASGGNEQFF.

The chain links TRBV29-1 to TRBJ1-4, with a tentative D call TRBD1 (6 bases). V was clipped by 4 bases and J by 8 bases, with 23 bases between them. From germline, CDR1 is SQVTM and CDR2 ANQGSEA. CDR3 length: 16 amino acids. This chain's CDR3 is CSVVGGERASGEKLFF. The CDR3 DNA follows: TGCAGCGTTGTAGGGGGGGAGCGGGCTTCAGGGGAAAAACTGTTTTTT. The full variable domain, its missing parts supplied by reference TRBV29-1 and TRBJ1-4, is SAVISQKPSRDICQRGTSLTIQCQVDSQVTMMFWYRQQPGQSLTLIATANQGSEATYESGFVIDKFPISRPNLTFSTLTVSNMSPEDSSIYLCSVVGGERASGEKLFFGSGTQLSVL.

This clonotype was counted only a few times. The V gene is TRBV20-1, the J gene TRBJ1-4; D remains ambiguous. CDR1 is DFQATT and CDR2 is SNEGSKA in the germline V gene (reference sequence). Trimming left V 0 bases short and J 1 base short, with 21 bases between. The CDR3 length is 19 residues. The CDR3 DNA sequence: TGCAGTGCTAGAGATCTGATGGGAGGGCTTCGGGGAACTAATGAAAAACTGTTTTTT. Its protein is CSARDLMGGLRGTNEKLFF.

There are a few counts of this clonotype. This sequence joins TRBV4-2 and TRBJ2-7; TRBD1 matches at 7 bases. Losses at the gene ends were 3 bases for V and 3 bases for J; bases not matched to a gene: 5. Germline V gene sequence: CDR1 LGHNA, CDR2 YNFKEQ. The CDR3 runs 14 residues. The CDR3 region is CASSHWDSDYEQYF. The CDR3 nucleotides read TGTGCCAGCAGCCACTGGGACAGCGACTACGAGCAGTACTTC.

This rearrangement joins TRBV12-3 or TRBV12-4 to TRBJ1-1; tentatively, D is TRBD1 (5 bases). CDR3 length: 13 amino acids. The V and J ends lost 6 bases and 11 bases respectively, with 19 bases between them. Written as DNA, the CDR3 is TGTGCCAGCAGCGAGGGGCCAGGACGGGGGGCTTTCTTT. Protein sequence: CASSEGPGRGAFF.